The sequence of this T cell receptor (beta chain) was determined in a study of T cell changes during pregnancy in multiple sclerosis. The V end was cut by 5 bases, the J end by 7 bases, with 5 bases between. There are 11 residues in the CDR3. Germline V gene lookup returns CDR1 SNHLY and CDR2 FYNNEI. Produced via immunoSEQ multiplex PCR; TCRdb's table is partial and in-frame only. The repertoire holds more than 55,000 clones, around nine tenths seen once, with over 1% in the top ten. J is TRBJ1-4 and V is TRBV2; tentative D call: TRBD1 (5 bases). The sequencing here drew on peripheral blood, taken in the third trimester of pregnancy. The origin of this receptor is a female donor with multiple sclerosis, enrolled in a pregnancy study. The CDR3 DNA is TGTGCCAGCAGTCAGGGTGAAAAACTGTTTTTT. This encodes CASSQGEKLFF.